This T cell receptor (beta chain) derives from a study of cytotoxic CD8 clonotypes in ibrutinib-treated CLL. Study-wide background: By median about 69 months, roughly 12 had progressed and around 15 stayed remitted; responses had been 2 complete and about 25 partial.

The table lists this clone with a few counts. Its antigen is as yet unknown. Study-level points and caveats: The public clonotypes identified were infrequent and showed contraction or stability on treatment.

This CDR3 comprises 12 residues. The V and J ends lost 3 bases and 6 bases respectively, with 9 bases between them. Germline assignment: CDR1 SGHRS and CDR2 YFSETQ. The protocol was immunoSEQ multiplex PCR, while the TCRdb copy is restricted to in-frame clones and leaves out a portion. The data contain 43,000 or so clones, approximately 65% of them singletons. This sample comprised PBMCs, obtained after 24 months of ibrutinib treatment. V gene TRBV5-1 combines with J gene TRBJ1-2; TRBD1 is a possible D gene (5 bases). This receptor was identified in a human donor with chronic lymphocytic leukemia. This chain's CDR3 is CASSSAGHGYTF. The CDR3 DNA follows: TGCGCCAGCAGCTCGGCGGGGCATGGCTACACCTTC.